Presented here are 28 T cell receptor beta chains from one specimen sequenced in a study of T cell repertoires in cytomegalovirus infection. What these receptors recognize is not known. Via MiXCR, TCRdb re-called the reads, giving one row per CDR3 protein. The sample holds hundreds of thousands of distinct CDR3 sequences; roughly a third are singletons and the top ten take roughly 13%. Material: cultured CD8+ T cells from PBMCs, obtained from culture after CMV antigen stimulation. Receptors were obtained from a human donor in good health (CMV status not recorded). Some clones in this sample may be carry-over from other donors' samples.

The chain recombines TRBV7-2 with TRBJ1-5; D possibly corresponds to TRBD1 (6 bases). In germline, CDR1 is SGHTA, CDR2 FQGNSA. Trimming removed 0 bases from V and 10 bases from J, with 16 bases in between. The CDR3 loop spans 15 amino acids. CDR3 in DNA: TGTGCCAGCAGCTTAGCCAGGGGCCGGGGGGACCCCCAGCATTTT. Translating it yields CASSLARGRGDPQHF.

Only a few counts were recorded for this clonotype. The V and J genes are TRBV7-9 and TRBJ2-1; 9 nucleotides line up with TRBD1. Germline values: CDR1 SEHNR, CDR2 FQNEAQ (reference sequence). The junction had 5 bases not matched to a gene; V was cut back by 2 bases and J by 6 bases. This CDR3 has 15 amino acids. CDR3 loop: CASSLTGGYGNEQFF. The CDR3 DNA sequence: TGTGCCAGCAGCTTAACAGGGGGCTACGGCAATGAGCAGTTCTTC.

The chain employs TRBV6-5 and TRBJ1-4; D not certain. The V gene lost 0 bases and the J gene lost 8 bases, with 10 bases spanning the gap. This CDR3 contains 14 residues. The germline V gene encodes CDR1 MNHEY and CDR2 SVGAGI. Written as DNA, the CDR3 is TGTGCCAGCAGTTACTCGAGGGAACAAGAAAAACTGTTTTTT. Amino acid sequence: CASSYSREQEKLFF.

The rearrangement links TRBV12-3 or TRBV12-4 to TRBJ1-2; the D gene is possibly TRBD1 (5 bases). The V end was cut by 6 bases, the J end by 10 bases, with 21 bases between. This CDR3 region has 14 residues. CDR3 DNA sequence: TGTGCCAGCAGGCCCCCGGGTTTTGGGGGGGACTACACCTTC. Residues: CASRPPGFGGDYTF.

This chain uses TRBV27 with TRBJ1-2, with 7 bases aligning to TRBD1. Germline V gene lookup returns CDR1 MNHEY and CDR2 SMNVEV (reference sequence). This CDR3 contains 13 residues. V shed 5 bases and J 8 bases; nucleotides not matched to a gene: 8. The CDR3 loop reads CASSPWTGLGYTF. The CDR3 DNA sequence: TGTGCCAGCAGTCCCTGGACAGGCCTCGGCTACACCTTC.

A few counts support this clonotype. The chain has TRBV5-4 and TRBJ1-1; the D gene is possibly TRBD1 (5 bases). Trimming removed 0 bases at V and 6 bases at J, with 21 bases between. The CDR3 has 17 amino acids. Germline V gives CDR1 SGHNT, CDR2 YYREEE (reference sequence). The CDR3 DNA sequence: TGTGCCAGCAGCTTGGCTGGCAGGGTGGGGAGAAGGCCTGAAGCTTTCTTT. This gives the protein CASSLAGRVGRRPEAFF.

The chain joins TRBV2 to TRBJ1-4, with a tentative D call TRBD1 (5 bases). The CDR3 consists of 13 residues. V lost 10 bases to trimming and J lost 5 bases, with 14 bases between them. Germline CDR1 and CDR2: SNHLY and FYNNEI. The CDR3 nucleotides read TGTGCCATCCATGCTCCAGGGAATGAAAAACTGTTTTTT. It is translated as CAIHAPGNEKLFF.

This chain connects TRBV7-9 to TRBJ1-1; 11 nucleotides line up with TRBD1. J lost 2 bases, V lost 2 bases, and 10 bases had no gene match. The CDR3 length is 18 residues. Germline CDR1 SEHNR, CDR2 FQNEAQ (reference sequence). DNA of the CDR3: TGTGCCAGCAGCTTAATAGGGGACAGGGGGGACGGAAACACTGAAGCTTTCTTT. Protein: CASSLIGDRGDGNTEAFF.

There are a few counts of this clonotype. The genes are TRBV27 and TRBJ2-5; perhaps TRBD2 as D (6 bases). The CDR3 sequence is 14 residues long. Per the germline V gene, CDR1 is MNHEY and CDR2 is SMNVEV (reference sequence). V lost 7 bases and J lost 5, with 17 bases in between. The CDR3 DNA reads TGTGCCAGCACCTTCTCCGGGGGTGGCGAGACCCAGTACTTC. Protein: CASTFSGGGETQYF.

V and J are TRBV24-1 and TRBJ2-1; D remains unclear. The germline V gene has CDR1 KGHDR and CDR2 SFDVKD. This CDR3 is 14 amino acids long. V lost 3 bases to trimming and J lost 8 bases, with 13 bases between them. The CDR3 loop reads CATSDLERGDEQFF. CDR3 DNA sequence: TGTGCCACCAGTGATCTGGAGCGCGGTGATGAGCAGTTCTTC.

The chain employs TRBV28 and TRBJ2-1; tentatively, D is TRBD1 or TRBD2 (6 bases each). The CDR3 has 15 amino acids. The germline V gene encodes CDR1 MDHEN and CDR2 SYDVKM. V was cut by 2 bases and J by 13 bases, with 21 bases left in between. The CDR3 DNA is TGTGCCAGCAGTTTAGGAGGGGGGCCCTCCGGGTCCCAGTTCTTC. This codes for CASSLGGGPSGSQFF. Drawing the rest from reference TRBV28 and TRBJ2-1, the complete variable domain is DVKVTQSSRYLVKRTGEKVFLECVQDMDHENMFWYRQDPGLGLRLIYFSYDVKMKEKGDIPEGYSVSREKKERFSLILESASTNQTSMYLCASSLGGGPSGSQFFGPGTRLTVL.

This chain joins TRBV4-2 and TRBJ1-5; no firm D call. Trimming took off 1 base at V and 6 bases at J, with 10 bases between the two ends. CDR1 and CDR2 from the germline V gene are LGHNA and YNFKEQ. The CDR3 runs to 14 residues. The CDR3 sequence is CASSQGSASQPQHF. CDR3 nucleotides: TGTGCCAGCAGCCAAGGATCGGCGAGTCAGCCCCAGCATTTT.

The genes are TRBV15 and TRBJ2-7, with 7 bases identical to TRBD1. V gave up 0 bases and J gave up 3 bases; unmatched junction bases: 8. CDR1 and CDR2 (germline): LNHNV, YYDKDF (reference sequence). CDR3 size: 16 residues. The CDR3 nucleotides read TGTGCCACCAGCAGAGATGCTCCGACAGGGATCTACGAGCAGTACTTC. It is translated as CATSRDAPTGIYEQYF.

This clonotype was picked up a small number of times. The V and J genes are TRBV6-5 and TRBJ2-1, with D perhaps matching TRBD1 or TRBD2 (5 bases each). Germline CDR1 is MNHEY and CDR2 is SVGAGI. This CDR3 comprises 16 residues. The V end lost 0 bases, the J end lost 1 base, and 10 bases lay between the germline ends. CDR3 bases: TGTGCCAGCAGTTACTCGGAGTGGGGGTCCTACAATGAGCAGTTCTTC. Amino acid sequence: CASSYSEWGSYNEQFF.

The V call is TRBV6-1, the J call TRBJ2-1; possible D gene TRBD2, 6 bases. Germline V gene data show CDR1 as MNHNS and CDR2 as SASEGT. The V and J ends lost 1 base and 8 bases respectively, with 15 bases between them. This CDR3 is 15 amino acids long. The CDR3 sequence: CASSEGMEGTDEQFF. CDR3 DNA sequence: TGTGCCAGCAGTGAAGGCATGGAGGGGACGGATGAGCAGTTCTTC.

The J gene is TRBJ1-1, the V gene TRBV6-6; no firm D call. Germline V lookup: CDR1 MNHNY, CDR2 SVGAGI (reference sequence). Deletions cut 7 bases from V and 7 bases from J, with 13 bases between. The CDR3 totals 12 residues. The CDR3 bases are TGTGCCAGCACCTCAGGCGAAGATGAAGCTTTCTTT. Its protein product is CASTSGEDEAFF.

The chain links TRBV7-3 to TRBJ2-5; D not certain. The CDR3 totals 11 residues. Looked up from germline, CDR1 is SGHTA and CDR2 is FQGTGA. Deletions cut 5 bases from V and 6 bases from J, with 7 bases between. CDR3 sequence reads: CASSPLKTQYF. CDR3 nucleotides: TGTGCCAGCAGCCCCCTCAAGACCCAGTACTTC.

The J gene is TRBJ2-7, the V gene TRBV4-1; no clear D. The V gene lost 0 bases and the J gene lost 12 bases, with 9 bases spanning the gap. CDR1 is MGHRA and CDR2 is YSYEKL in the germline V gene. The CDR3 loop spans 11 amino acids. Here the CDR3 DNA reads TGCGCCAGCAGCCAAGATACAGCTCTGTACTTC. It is translated as CASSQDTALYF.

The table lists this clonotype with a few counts. The chain combines TRBV6-2 or TRBV6-3 with TRBJ2-7; 8 nucleotides align to TRBD1. This CDR3 contains 13 residues. The ends lost 9 bases at V and 0 bases at J; junction bases unmatched: 4. The V gene's germline CDR1 is MNHEY and CDR2 SVGEGT. The CDR3 loop is CASQGANSYEQYV. CDR3 bases: TGTGCCAGTCAGGGGGCGAACTCCTACGAGCAGTACGTC.

The table lists this clonotype with many counts. V and J are TRBV7-2 and TRBJ1-5; tentative D call: TRBD1 (6 bases). CDR3 length equals 13 residues. Trimming left V 5 bases short and J 9 bases short, with 14 bases between. Germline V gives CDR1 SGHTA, CDR2 FQGNSA. The CDR3 nucleotides read TGTGCCAGCAGCCCGAGGGGGGCCTTGCCCCAGCATTTT. Encoded protein: CASSPRGALPQHF.

This chain uses TRBV11-2 with TRBJ1-2; 8 positions match TRBD1. The germline CDR1 and CDR2 sequences are SGHAT and FQNNGV. This CDR3 is 15 amino acids long. The trim removed 4 bases at V and 4 bases at J, leaving 8 bases unmatched. CDR3 sequence: CASSSETGVGYGYTF. The CDR3 DNA reads TGTGCCAGCAGCTCCGAGACAGGGGTCGGCTATGGCTACACCTTC.

This clonotype was detected only a few times. The chain joins TRBV25-1 to TRBJ2-5; D is perhaps TRBD2 (6 bases). The CDR3 covers 13 residues. Germline CDR1 reads MGHDK; CDR2 reads SYGVNS. Trimming removed 9 bases at V and 9 bases at J, with 20 bases between. This CDR3 is CASRGDGTVAQYF. The CDR3 DNA sequence: TGTGCCAGTCGCGGGGACGGCACGGTAGCCCAGTACTTC.

The chain recombines TRBV4-1 with TRBJ1-2, with D unclear. Germline assignment: CDR1 MGHRA and CDR2 YSYEKL. This CDR3 comprises 14 residues. Trimming cost V 1 base and J 3 bases, with 9 bases left between them. This chain's CDR3 is CASSQARTDYGYTF. Here the CDR3 DNA reads TGCGCCAGCAGCCAAGCCAGGACGGACTATGGCTACACCTTC.

This clonotype was observed once. The chain joins TRBV4-1 to TRBJ2-1; 11 bases align to TRBD2. The V segment lost 0 bases and the J segment 3 bases; nucleotides outside the gene matches: 7. The CDR3 runs to 18 residues. Germline loops: CDR1 MGHRA, CDR2 YSYEKL. CDR3 DNA sequence: TGCGCCAGCAGCCAAGATGATCTAGCGGGGGGTCTCTACAATGAGCAGTTCTTC. Amino acid sequence: CASSQDDLAGGLYNEQFF.

This clonotype was counted between two and nine times. The gene calls are TRBV6-6 and TRBJ2-7; TRBD1 matches at 7 bases. The J segment lost 0 bases and the V segment lost 4 bases, leaving 3 bases of the junction unmatched. The CDR3 has 14 residues. CDR1 and CDR2 (germline): MNHNY, SVGAGI (reference sequence). CDR3 DNA sequence: TGTGCCAGCAGTTTCGACAGGGCCTCCTACGAGCAGTACGTC. Its protein is CASSFDRASYEQYV.

This clonotype turned up a few times. The rearrangement uses TRBV27 and TRBJ1-5, with TRBD1 matching 9 bases. With 5 bases clipped from V and 3 bases from J, the junction kept 5 bases outside the gene matches. Germline loops: CDR1 MNHEY, CDR2 SMNVEV (reference sequence). The CDR3 is 15 residues long. The CDR3, as DNA: TGTGCCAGCAGTGGGGACAGGGTAAACAATCAGCCCCAGCATTTT. Amino acids: CASSGDRVNNQPQHF.

The genes are TRBV12-3 or TRBV12-4 and TRBJ2-5; 10 bases fit TRBD1. V dropped 5 bases and J dropped 5; count of bases not matched to a gene: 14. CDR3 length equals 17 residues. CDR3 bases: TGTGCCAGCAGTCCCCAAGGACAGGGGGACCTCCTCGAGACCCAGTACTTC. Encoded protein: CASSPQGQGDLLETQYF.

The sample holds a few counts of this clonotype. This chain links TRBV27 with TRBJ2-5; D is unresolved. Trimming removed 3 bases at V and 2 bases at J, with 10 bases between. CDR3 length: 14 residues. Germline CDR1 MNHEY, CDR2 SMNVEV (reference sequence). The CDR3 DNA is TGTGCCAGCAGTTTTGCCAGAATGCAAGAGACCCAGTACTTC. This gives the protein CASSFARMQETQYF.